Below, one T cell receptor (beta chain) is given with its context. The CDR3 covers 15 residues. Per the germline V gene, CDR1 is SGDLS and CDR2 is YYNGEE. Trimming at V came to 4 bases and at J to 0 bases, leaving 5 bases not matched to a gene. This entry comes from a study of shared T cell receptors in the human thymus. Sequencing was performed with immunoSEQ multiplex PCR; in TCRdb, only in-frame clones are kept and a portion is missing. The table includes approximately 730,000 clones, 80% to 90% detected once. Separately, the same data were catalogued under a study of human thymus T cells. That paper notes: Both thymic and peripheral blood repertoires showed apparently biased V and J usage.

The source of this sequence is a girl less than two years old with a congenital heart defect. Sequences were obtained from thymocytes. The chain employs TRBV9 and TRBJ2-7; 9 bases fit TRBD1. The CDR3 nucleotides are TGTGCCAGCAGCCGGGACAGGGTCTCCTCCTACGAGCAGTACTTC. It is translated as CASSRDRVSSYEQYF.